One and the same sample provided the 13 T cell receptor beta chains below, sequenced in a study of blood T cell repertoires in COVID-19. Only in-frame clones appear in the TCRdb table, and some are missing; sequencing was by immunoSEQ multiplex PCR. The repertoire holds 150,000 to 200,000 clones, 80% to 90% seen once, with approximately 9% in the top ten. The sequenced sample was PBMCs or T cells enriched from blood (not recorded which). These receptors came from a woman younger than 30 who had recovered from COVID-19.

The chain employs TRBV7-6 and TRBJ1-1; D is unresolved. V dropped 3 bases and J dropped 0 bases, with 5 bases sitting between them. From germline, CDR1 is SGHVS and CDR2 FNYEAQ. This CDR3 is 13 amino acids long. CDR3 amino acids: CASSFSLNTEAFF. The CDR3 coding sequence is TGTGCCAGCAGCTTCAGTCTGAACACTGAAGCTTTCTTT.

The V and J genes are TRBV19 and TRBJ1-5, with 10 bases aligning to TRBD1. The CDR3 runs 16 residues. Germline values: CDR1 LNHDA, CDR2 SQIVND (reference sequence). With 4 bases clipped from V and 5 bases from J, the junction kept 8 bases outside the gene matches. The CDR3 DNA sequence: TGTGCCAGTAGTACCCGACAGGGGGCATCATATCAGCCCCAGCATTTT. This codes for CASSTRQGASYQPQHF. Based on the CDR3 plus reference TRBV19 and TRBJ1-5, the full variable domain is DGGITQSPKYLFRKEGQNVTLSCEQNLNHDAMYWYRQDPGQGLRLIYYSQIVNDFQKGDIAEGYSVSREKKESFPLTVTSAQKNPTAFYLCASSTRQGASYQPQHFGDGTRLSIL.

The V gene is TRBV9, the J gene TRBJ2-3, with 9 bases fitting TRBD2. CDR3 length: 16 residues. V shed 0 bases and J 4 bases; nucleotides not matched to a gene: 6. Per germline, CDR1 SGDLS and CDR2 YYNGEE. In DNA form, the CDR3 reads TGTGCCAGCAGCGTAGGGCTAGCGGGAACCTCAGATACGCAGTATTTT. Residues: CASSVGLAGTSDTQYF. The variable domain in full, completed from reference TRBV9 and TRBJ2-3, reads DSGVTQTPKHLITATGQRVTLRCSPRSGDLSVYWYQQSLDQGLQFLIQYYNGEERAKGNILERFSAQQFPDLHSELNLSSLELGDSALYFCASSVGLAGTSDTQYFGPGTRLTVL.

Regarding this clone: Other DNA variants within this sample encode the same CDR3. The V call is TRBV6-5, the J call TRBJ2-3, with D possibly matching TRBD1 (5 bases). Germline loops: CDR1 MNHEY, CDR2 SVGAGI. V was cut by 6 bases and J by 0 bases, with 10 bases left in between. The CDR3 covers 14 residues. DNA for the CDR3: TGTGCCAGCAGCTCGACAGCTAGCACAGATACGCAGTATTTT. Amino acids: CASSSTASTDTQYF.

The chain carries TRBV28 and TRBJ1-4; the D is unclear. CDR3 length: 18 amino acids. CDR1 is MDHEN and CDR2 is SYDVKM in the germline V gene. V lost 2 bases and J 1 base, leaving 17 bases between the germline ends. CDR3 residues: CASSLPTAGLVTNEKLFF. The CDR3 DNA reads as TGTGCCAGCAGTTTACCGACGGCAGGTCTCGTAACTAATGAAAAACTGTTTTTT.

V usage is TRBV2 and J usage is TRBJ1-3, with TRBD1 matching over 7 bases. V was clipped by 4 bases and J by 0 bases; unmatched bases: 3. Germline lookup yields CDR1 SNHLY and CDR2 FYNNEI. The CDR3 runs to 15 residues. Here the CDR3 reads CASSGRTGSGNTIYF. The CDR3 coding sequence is TGTGCCAGCAGTGGGCGGACAGGCTCTGGAAACACCATATATTTT.

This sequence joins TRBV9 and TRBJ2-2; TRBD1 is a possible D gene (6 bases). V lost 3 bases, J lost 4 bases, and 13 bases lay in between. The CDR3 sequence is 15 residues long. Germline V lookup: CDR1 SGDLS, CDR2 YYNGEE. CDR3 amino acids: CASSASQGPTGELFF. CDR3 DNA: TGTGCCAGCAGCGCCTCCCAGGGGCCCACCGGGGAGCTGTTTTTT.

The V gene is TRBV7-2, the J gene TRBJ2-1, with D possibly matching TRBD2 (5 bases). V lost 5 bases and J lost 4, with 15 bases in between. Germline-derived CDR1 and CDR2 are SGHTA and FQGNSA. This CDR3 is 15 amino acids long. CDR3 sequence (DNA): TGTGCCAGCAGCCCCTTTCTCAGCGGTTACAATGAGCAGTTCTTC. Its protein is CASSPFLSGYNEQFF.

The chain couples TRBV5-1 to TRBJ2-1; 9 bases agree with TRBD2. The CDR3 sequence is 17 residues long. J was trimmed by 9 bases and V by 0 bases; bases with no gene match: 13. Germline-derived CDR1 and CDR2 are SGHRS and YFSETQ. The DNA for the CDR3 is TGCGCCAGCAGCTTGGGGGTTAGCGGGGGAGGACGCAGTGAGCAGTTCTTC. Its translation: CASSLGVSGGGRSEQFF.

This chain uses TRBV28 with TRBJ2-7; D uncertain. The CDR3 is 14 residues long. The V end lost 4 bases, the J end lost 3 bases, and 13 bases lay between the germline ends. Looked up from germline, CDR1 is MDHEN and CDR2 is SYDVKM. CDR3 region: CASSSDGYFYEQYF. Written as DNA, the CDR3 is TGTGCCAGCAGTTCCGACGGGTACTTCTACGAGCAGTACTTC.

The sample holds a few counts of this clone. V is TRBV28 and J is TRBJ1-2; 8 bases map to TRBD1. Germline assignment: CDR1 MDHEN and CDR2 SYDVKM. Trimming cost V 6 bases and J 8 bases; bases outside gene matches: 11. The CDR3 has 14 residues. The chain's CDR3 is CASSLTGGSDGYTF. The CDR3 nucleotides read TGTGCCAGCAGCCTTACAGGGGGAAGCGACGGCTACACCTTC.

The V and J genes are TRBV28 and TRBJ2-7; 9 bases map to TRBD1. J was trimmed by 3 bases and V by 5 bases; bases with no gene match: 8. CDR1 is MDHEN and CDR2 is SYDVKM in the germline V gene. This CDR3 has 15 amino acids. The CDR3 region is CASSGGQGINYEQYF. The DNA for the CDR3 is TGTGCCAGCAGTGGGGGACAGGGAATCAACTACGAGCAGTACTTC.

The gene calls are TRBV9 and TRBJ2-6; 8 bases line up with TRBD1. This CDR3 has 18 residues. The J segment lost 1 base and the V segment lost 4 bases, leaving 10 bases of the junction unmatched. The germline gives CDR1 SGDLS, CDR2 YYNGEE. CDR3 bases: TGTGCCAGCAGCCCCAGGTCTCAGGGGGCGTCTGGGGCCAACGTCCTGACTTTC. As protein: CASSPRSQGASGANVLTF.